The 30 T cell receptor beta chains presented below share a single source sample, sequenced in a study of blood T cell repertoires in COVID-19. The assay was immunoSEQ multiplex PCR, and TCRdb's table has in-frame clones only and misses some. The repertoire includes over 110,000 clones, roughly 88% of them detected once, and roughly 10% sits in the top ten. Sequenced material: peripheral blood. These receptors came from a man between 60 and 75 years old with active or convalescent COVID-19.

This rearrangement joins TRBV7-9 to TRBJ1-5; 8 bases align to TRBD1. In germline, CDR1 is SEHNR, CDR2 FQNEAQ (reference sequence). The ends lost 0 bases at V and 6 bases at J; junction bases unmatched: 7. The CDR3 spans 16 residues. The CDR3 DNA reads TGTGCCAGCAGCTTAGCGGGTCAGGGGGCCTTTCAGCCCCAGCATTTT. Residues: CASSLAGQGAFQPQHF. Complete variable domain (other parts from reference TRBV7-9 and TRBJ1-5): DTGVSQNPRHKITKRGQNVTFRCDPISEHNRLYWYRQTLGQGPEFLTYFQNEAQLEKSRLLSDRFSAERPKGSFSTLEIQRTEQGDSAMYLCASSLAGQGAFQPQHFGDGTRLSIL.

V usage is TRBV5-1 and J usage is TRBJ2-2, with a tentative D call TRBD2 (6 bases). V dropped 4 bases and J dropped 3 bases, with 19 bases sitting between them. The CDR3 is 17 residues long. Germline V gene lookup returns CDR1 SGHRS and CDR2 YFSETQ. This chain's CDR3 is CASSPSRFGRDTGELFF. In nucleotides, the CDR3 is TGCGCCAGCAGCCCCTCGCGGTTCGGGAGAGACACCGGGGAGCTGTTTTTT.

The V call is TRBV4-3, the J call TRBJ1-1, with TRBD1 matching 8 bases. The ends lost 0 bases at V and 11 bases at J; junction bases unmatched: 8. Germline lookup yields CDR1 LGHNA and CDR2 YSLEER. The CDR3 sequence is 14 residues long. The CDR3 sequence is CASSQDQGAFGAFF. The CDR3 nucleotides are TGCGCCAGCAGCCAAGATCAGGGGGCATTCGGGGCTTTCTTT.

The table lists this clone with a few counts. This chain links TRBV4-1 with TRBJ1-5; TRBD1 matches at 11 bases. This CDR3 contains 16 residues. The trim removed 3 bases at V and 2 bases at J, leaving 3 bases unmatched. Germline values: CDR1 MGHRA, CDR2 YSYEKL. For the CDR3, the DNA is TGCGCCAGCAGCCACGGACAGGGGGCCGGCAATCAGCCCCAGCATTTT. Protein sequence: CASSHGQGAGNQPQHF.

The chain uses TRBV5-1 and TRBJ2-7; the D gene is possibly TRBD2 (5 bases). V was trimmed by 0 bases and J by 4 bases, leaving 14 bases between them. Germline assignment: CDR1 SGHRS and CDR2 YFSETQ. The CDR3 consists of 15 residues. In DNA, the CDR3 is TGCGCCAGCAGCTTGGTCGGCGGGCCGGCGTACGAGCAGTACTTC. Translated: CASSLVGGPAYEQYF.

This chain joins TRBV3-1 (or the pseudogene TRBV3-2) and TRBJ1-4; D may be TRBD1 (6 bases). In germline, CDR1 is LGHDT, CDR2 YNNKEL (reference sequence). The CDR3 consists of 13 residues. The germline V and J ends were trimmed by 4 bases and 8 bases, with 11 bases remaining between them. The chain's CDR3 is CASSRGQKEKLFF. The DNA for the CDR3 is TGTGCCAGCAGCCGAGGACAGAAAGAAAAACTGTTTTTT.

The chain is built from TRBV14 and TRBJ2-3, with TRBD1 matching 8 bases. The germline gives CDR1 SGHDN, CDR2 FVKESK. The CDR3 consists of 15 residues. V lost 6 bases to trimming and J lost 3 bases; unmatched junction nucleotides: 8. The CDR3 nucleotides read TGTGCCAGCAGACTAGGACAGGGTTTGACAGATACGCAGTATTTT. The encoded protein is CASRLGQGLTDTQYF.

This clone has more than one count but fewer than ten. J is TRBJ1-2 and V is TRBV9; 7 nucleotides align to TRBD1. Germline V CDR1 and CDR2: SGDLS, YYNGEE. CDR3 length: 15 residues. With 3 bases clipped from V and 2 bases from J, the junction kept 7 bases outside the gene matches. The CDR3: CASSGGTAKNYGYTF. For the CDR3, the DNA is TGTGCCAGCAGCGGAGGGACAGCAAAGAACTATGGCTACACCTTC. Drawing the rest from reference TRBV9 and TRBJ1-2, the complete variable domain is DSGVTQTPKHLITATGQRVTLRCSPRSGDLSVYWYQQSLDQGLQFLIQYYNGEERAKGNILERFSAQQFPDLHSELNLSSLELGDSALYFCASSGGTAKNYGYTFGSGTRLTVV.

This chain uses TRBV30 with TRBJ1-5; D remains ambiguous. The germline V and J ends were trimmed by 1 base and 4 bases, with 11 bases remaining between them. CDR1 is GTSNPN, CDR2 SVGIG, per germline (reference sequence). This CDR3 is built from 14 residues. The CDR3 loop is CAWSGGLGNQPQHF. For the CDR3, the DNA is TGTGCCTGGAGTGGAGGGTTAGGTAATCAGCCCCAGCATTTT.

A single count supports this clone. The chain recombines TRBV11-3 with TRBJ2-5; the D is unclear. With 5 bases removed from V and 0 bases from J, the gap between germline ends came to 10 bases. The CDR3 runs to 14 residues. Germline CDR1 is SGHNT and CDR2 is YENEEA. The chain's CDR3 is CASSIIRYQETQYF. CDR3 coding DNA: TGTGCCAGCAGCATTATTCGGTACCAAGAGACCCAGTACTTC.

This chain uses TRBV6-6 with TRBJ1-5; D may be TRBD1 (5 bases). V dropped 5 bases and J dropped 6 bases, with 17 bases sitting between them. This CDR3 has 15 amino acids. Germline V gives CDR1 MNHNY, CDR2 SVGAGI (reference sequence). The DNA of the CDR3 is TGTGCCAGCAGTAACGGCGACAGCGTTTTTCAGCCCCAGCATTTT. It specifies CASSNGDSVFQPQHF.

This rearrangement joins TRBV5-5 to TRBJ1-5; the match to TRBD1 covers 9 bases. Germline CDR1 reads SGHKS; CDR2 reads YYEKEE (reference sequence). The ends lost 4 bases at V and 5 bases at J; junction bases unmatched: 1. The CDR3 is 13 amino acids. For the CDR3, the DNA is TGTGCCAGCAGCGGGGACAGGGATCAGCCCCAGCATTTT. Translation: CASSGDRDQPQHF.

The V gene is TRBV18, the J gene TRBJ1-2, with D perhaps matching TRBD1 (5 bases). The germline V gene encodes CDR1 KGHSH and CDR2 LQKENI. V dropped 2 bases and J dropped 7 bases, with 11 bases sitting between them. The length of the CDR3 is 13 residues. The CDR3 DNA reads TGTGCCAGCTCACCATCGACAGCGATTGGCTACACCTTC. This translates into CASSPSTAIGYTF. The full variable domain, rest sourced from reference TRBV18 and TRBJ1-2, is NAGVMQNPRHLVRRRGQEARLRCSPMKGHSHVYWYRQLPEEGLKFMVYLQKENIIDESGMPKERFSAEFPKEGPSILRIQQVVRGDSAAYFCASSPSTAIGYTFGSGTRLTVV.

The chain couples TRBV11-3 to TRBJ1-1; perhaps TRBD1 as D (5 bases). This CDR3 has 14 residues. V lost 0 bases and J lost 5, with 10 bases in between. Germline assignment: CDR1 SGHNT and CDR2 YENEEA. The CDR3 is CASSLEARVTEAFF. CDR3 coding DNA: TGTGCCAGCAGCTTAGAGGCCAGGGTAACTGAAGCTTTCTTT. Complete variable domain (other parts from reference TRBV11-3 and TRBJ1-1): EAGVVQSPRYKIIEKKQPVAFWCNPISGHNTLYWYLQNLGQGPELLIRYENEEAVDDSQLPKDRFSAERLKGVDSTLKIQPAELGDSAVYLCASSLEARVTEAFFGQGTRLTVV.

The CDR3 region is CASSLGRNQPQHF. DNA of the CDR3: TGTGCCAGCAGTTTAGGCCGAAATCAGCCCCAGCATTTT. J is TRBJ1-5 and V is TRBV28, with D unclear. This CDR3 comprises 13 residues. Per germline, CDR1 MDHEN and CDR2 SYDVKM. V lost 2 bases and J 4 bases, leaving 6 bases between the germline ends.

The V gene is TRBV15, the J gene TRBJ2-1; the D gene is possibly TRBD2 (6 bases). Germline V gene data show CDR1 as LNHNV and CDR2 as YYDKDF (reference sequence). V lost 0 bases to trimming and J lost 8 bases, with 20 bases between them. The CDR3 covers 17 residues. The CDR3: CATSRETPGLPQDEQFF. The CDR3 DNA reads as TGTGCCACCAGCAGAGAAACACCGGGACTTCCCCAGGATGAGCAGTTCTTC.

The CDR3 nucleotides are TGTGCCAGCAGTCGCCGGGGGACTCGCCCTTACGAGCAGTACTTC. Translating gives CASSRRGTRPYEQYF. The chain uses TRBV6-5 and TRBJ2-7; possible D gene TRBD2, 6 bases. Germline V gene data show CDR1 as MNHEY and CDR2 as SVGAGI. The V and J ends lost 5 bases and 4 bases respectively, with 18 bases between them. CDR3 size: 15 residues.

The chain combines TRBV27 with TRBJ2-1, with 7 bases that match TRBD2. CDR1 is MNHEY, CDR2 SMNVEV, per germline (reference sequence). V was pared by 3 bases and J by 7 bases, with 15 bases of the junction left unmatched. This CDR3 region has 17 residues. CDR3 in DNA: TGTGCCAGCAGTTTTTATTTGTCTGAGCGGGGTACGAATGAGCAGTTCTTC. This encodes CASSFYLSERGTNEQFF.

The V call is TRBV18, the J call TRBJ1-4; no firm D call. There are 13 residues in the CDR3. V gave up 4 bases and J gave up 8 bases, with 11 bases separating them. Germline CDR1 KGHSH, CDR2 LQKENI. CDR3 coding DNA: TGTGCCAGCTCACTTAACCGGTCGGAAAAACTGTTTTTT. This translates into CASSLNRSEKLFF.

Here the CDR3 reads CASSYTPVPSGNTIYF. The CDR3 bases are TGTGCCAGCAGCTACACCCCAGTTCCCTCTGGAAACACCATATATTTT. The V and J genes are TRBV9 and TRBJ1-3; no definite D call. V lost 4 bases to trimming and J lost 0 bases, with 14 bases between them. Germline V gives CDR1 SGDLS, CDR2 YYNGEE. This CDR3 comprises 16 residues.

The chain joins TRBV24-1 to TRBJ2-5, with D perhaps TRBD2 (5 bases). V was shortened by 3 bases and J by 0 bases, with 10 bases between the two germline ends. Looked up from germline, CDR1 is KGHDR and CDR2 is SFDVKD. The CDR3 runs 15 residues. In DNA form, the CDR3 reads TGTGCCACCAGTGATCCCTCCGGGAACCAAGAGACCCAGTACTTC. Protein: CATSDPSGNQETQYF.

This clone has a single count. The J gene is TRBJ2-7, the V gene TRBV25-1, with 8 bases matching TRBD1. V lost 7 bases and J lost 6; bases outside the gene matches: 8. CDR1 is MGHDK, CDR2 SYGVNS, per germline. The length of the CDR3 is 13 residues. The CDR3 DNA reads as TGTGCCAGCATCGGTCAGGGGGCGTCCGAGCAGTACTTC. As protein: CASIGQGASEQYF.

This clone showed up just a few times. V is TRBV6-5 and J is TRBJ1-4; D is possibly TRBD1 (5 bases). Trimming stripped 6 bases from V and 14 bases from J, with 19 bases between. CDR1 MNHEY and CDR2 SVGAGI come from the germline V gene. The CDR3 extends over 13 amino acids. Here the CDR3 reads CASRGWDRGGLFF. In DNA form, the CDR3 reads TGTGCCAGCAGGGGTTGGGACCGCGGGGGGCTGTTTTTT.

V is TRBV19 and J is TRBJ1-5, with D possibly TRBD1 on 6 matching bases. CDR1 and CDR2 (germline): LNHDA, SQIVND (reference sequence). The CDR3 is 12 residues long. The V gene lost 6 bases and the J gene lost 7 bases, with 10 bases spanning the gap. The CDR3 nucleotides read TGTGCCAGTAGAAAAGGGGGACAGCCCCAGCATTTT. Translation: CASRKGGQPQHF.

The gene calls are TRBV10-3 and TRBJ2-3; D possibly corresponds to TRBD1 (5 bases). From germline, CDR1 is ENHRY and CDR2 SYGVKD. V lost 4 bases and J 3 bases, leaving 14 bases between the germline ends. The length of the CDR3 is 15 residues. The CDR3 sequence is CAISGGRARTDTQYF. For the CDR3, the DNA is TGTGCCATCAGTGGCGGCAGGGCGCGGACAGATACGCAGTATTTT.

The CDR3 bases are TGTGCCAGTAGTATGACAGGGGTCGGTTCCTACGAGCAGTACTTC. The encoded protein is CASSMTGVGSYEQYF. This chain uses TRBV19 with TRBJ2-7, with 8 bases identical to TRBD1. V lost 3 bases, J lost 1 base, and 5 bases stayed unmatched. This CDR3 has 15 amino acids. Germline V lookup: CDR1 LNHDA, CDR2 SQIVND (reference sequence).

A few counts support this clone. The CDR3 DNA sequence: TGTGCCTGGCGGCGGGGGACAGGGACTTTCTCTGGGGCCAACGTCCTGACTTTC. Its translation is CAWRRGTGTFSGANVLTF. This chain joins TRBV30 and TRBJ2-6; TRBD1 matches at 9 bases. CDR1 GTSNPN and CDR2 SVGIG come from the germline V gene (reference sequence). V was clipped by 5 bases and J by 0 bases; unmatched bases: 11. CDR3 length: 18 amino acids.

In this sample, this clone turned up a few times. The rearrangement joins TRBV7-2 to TRBJ2-1; tentative D call: TRBD2 (6 bases). In germline, CDR1 is SGHTA, CDR2 FQGNSA. This CDR3 is built from 15 residues. Trimming left V 4 bases short and J 3 bases short, with 13 bases between. CDR3 in amino acids: CASSSGGAGYNEQFF. DNA of the CDR3: TGTGCCAGCAGCTCGGGCGGGGCTGGCTACAATGAGCAGTTCTTC. Drawing the rest from reference TRBV7-2 and TRBJ2-1, the complete variable domain is GAGVSQSPSNKVTEKGKDVELRCDPISGHTALYWYRQSLGQGLEFLIYFQGNSAPDKSGLPSDRFSAERTGGSVSTLTIQRTQQEDSAVYLCASSSGGAGYNEQFFGPGTRLTVL.

This clone has a single count. The chain uses TRBV2 and TRBJ1-1, with D uncertain. V was trimmed by 4 bases and J by 8 bases, leaving 8 bases between them. CDR1 and CDR2 (germline): SNHLY, FYNNEI. The CDR3 spans 11 residues. In DNA form, the CDR3 reads TGTGCCAGCAGTGTTATGGGCGAAGCTTTCTTT. Translation gives CASSVMGEAFF.

This clone was seen only a few times. The chain combines TRBV5-4 with TRBJ2-7, with TRBD1 matching over 10 bases. CDR3 size: 17 residues. CDR1 SGHNT and CDR2 YYREEE come from the germline V gene (reference sequence). V lost 4 bases, J lost 3 bases, and 13 bases stayed unmatched. The CDR3: CASSPGSGTGERYEQYF. The CDR3, as DNA: TGTGCCAGCAGCCCTGGGTCTGGGACAGGGGAACGCTACGAGCAGTACTTC. The full variable domain, its missing parts supplied by reference TRBV5-4 and TRBJ2-7, is ETGVTQSPTHLIKTRGQQVTLRCSSQSGHNTVSWYQQALGQGPQFIFQYYREEENGRGNFPPRFSGLQFPNYSSELNVNALELDDSALYLCASSPGSGTGERYEQYFGPGTRLTVT.